Below, 32 T cell receptor beta chains from the same sample are listed, as sequenced in a study of blood T cells in healthy people across ages. A second PCR, run for about 6 to 11 cycles, used a sample-barcoded 5' primer plus a J-beta primer mix. TCRdb fed the 5' RACE reads into MiXCR, producing one record per CDR3 protein. The sample includes approximately 880,000 distinct CDR3 sequences, around 48% seen only once; the top ten take roughly 12%. Sequenced input: blood. These TCRs come from a young man in good health.

The sample holds a few counts of this clonotype. This chain connects TRBV12-3 or TRBV12-4 to TRBJ2-3; D not certain. CDR3 size: 13 residues. With 7 bases removed from V and 2 bases from J, the gap between germline ends came to 10 bases. CDR3 sequence reads: CASTIRLTDTQYF. CDR3 coding DNA: TGTGCCAGCACCATCAGGCTCACAGATACGCAGTATTTT.

As concerns this clonotype: One end of the junction is discordant with germline, which a read error may explain. This sequence joins TRBV10-3 and TRBJ1-1; TRBD1 is a possible D gene (5 bases). The germline CDR1 and CDR2 sequences are ENHRY and SYGVKD. The CDR3 spans 12 residues. The CDR3 DNA is TGTGCCACCAGTGGGACGAACACTGAAGCTTTCTTT. Translation: CATSGTNTEAFF.

The rearrangement links TRBV6-2 or TRBV6-3 to TRBJ2-1; TRBD2 matches at 13 bases. The length of the CDR3 is 17 residues. V was pared by 0 bases and J by 9 bases, with 8 bases of the junction left unmatched. Germline V gene lookup returns CDR1 MNHEY and CDR2 SVGEGT. The CDR3 region has the DNA TGTGCCAGCAGTTACTCGAAGCCGGGACTAGCGGGGAGTGAGCAGTTCTTC. It translates to CASSYSKPGLAGSEQFF.

The CDR3 nucleotides read TGTGCCAGCAGCTTAGAAGGGGGGGCCTTAAATGAGCAGTTCTTC. Its protein product is CASSLEGGALNEQFF. The V gene is TRBV11-3, the J gene TRBJ2-1; D is possibly TRBD2 (7 bases). V was pared by 0 bases and J by 7 bases, with 13 bases between. CDR3 length equals 15 residues. In germline, CDR1 is SGHNT, CDR2 YENEEA.

The chain couples TRBV9 to TRBJ2-7; tentatively, D is TRBD1 (5 bases). The CDR3 has 13 amino acids. Deletions cut 6 bases from V and 4 bases from J, with 14 bases between. Germline-derived CDR1 and CDR2 are SGDLS and YYNGEE. DNA for the CDR3: TGTGCCAGCAACCCCACTGGACAATACGAGCAGTACTTC. It is translated as CASNPTGQYEQYF.

This clonotype was seen a handful of times. As DNA, the CDR3 is TGTGCCTGGTCCCCCGGGCTAGCGAACAATGAGCAGTTCTTC. Translated: CAWSPGLANNEQFF. This rearrangement joins TRBV30 to TRBJ2-1, with TRBD2 as a possible D gene (6 bases). The length of the CDR3 is 14 residues. Germline CDR1 and CDR2: GTSNPN and SVGIG (reference sequence). V lost 5 bases, J lost 5 bases, and 16 bases lay in between.

The chain links TRBV20-1 to TRBJ2-7; the D gene is possibly TRBD1 (5 bases). The V end lost 7 bases, the J end lost 0 bases, and 16 bases lay between the germline ends. This CDR3 is built from 14 residues. Germline assignment: CDR1 DFQATT and CDR2 SNEGSKA (reference sequence). Here the CDR3 reads CSVSQLRDSYEQYF. The CDR3, as DNA: TGCAGTGTGTCACAACTCAGGGACTCCTACGAGCAGTACTTC.

V is TRBV6-1 and J is TRBJ2-5; TRBD2 agrees at 9 bases. Judging by the DNA end, TRBJ2-7 fits better; the J call may be wrong. This CDR3 is built from 17 residues. The germline CDR1 and CDR2 sequences are MNHNS and SASEGT. Written as DNA, the CDR3 is TGTGCCAGCAGCAGGTCAGGGTGGCTGAGCGGGGGGAACGAGCAGTACTTC. Amino acid sequence: CASSRSGWLSGGNEQYF.

This clonotype has a handful of counts. The genes are TRBV6-2 or TRBV6-3 and TRBJ1-5; no firm D call. The CDR3 has 12 residues. Trimming removed 6 bases from V and 5 bases from J, with 8 bases in between. CDR1 is MNHEY and CDR2 is SVGEGT in the germline V gene. CDR3 residues: CASSRGYQPQHF. The DNA for the CDR3 is TGTGCCAGCAGCCGAGGATATCAGCCCCAGCATTTT.

The chain carries TRBV29-1 and TRBJ2-5; D assignment may be TRBD1 or TRBD2 (5 bases each). Trimming removed 6 bases from V and 0 bases from J, with 11 bases in between. Germline CDR1 and CDR2: SQVTM and ANQGSEA. This CDR3 has 13 residues. CDR3 nucleotides: TGCAGCGTGGTGGGACGGTACCAAGAGACCCAGTACTTC. This translates into CSVVGRYQETQYF.

This sequence joins TRBV12-3 or TRBV12-4 and TRBJ1-6; no firm D call. V lost 2 bases, J lost 9 bases, and 17 bases lay in between. This CDR3 region has 16 residues. In DNA form, the CDR3 reads TGTGCCAGCAGTTTACGAGGAACAGTGCCCGTTTCACCCCTCCACTTT. It codes for CASSLRGTVPVSPLHF.

This clonotype was picked up many times. This sequence joins TRBV20-1 and TRBJ2-7; 8 bases line up with TRBD1. V trimming: 3 bases; J trimming: 3 bases; junction bases outside the gene matches: 1. The germline V gene encodes CDR1 DFQATT and CDR2 SNEGSKA (reference sequence). This CDR3 spans 12 amino acids. DNA for the CDR3: TGCAGTGCTAGGGACAGGGACTACGAGCAGTACTTC. It is translated as CSARDRDYEQYF.

The J gene is TRBJ1-2, the V gene TRBV7-2, with a possible D match to TRBD1 (6 bases). CDR3 length equals 14 residues. V was shortened by 6 bases and J by 7 bases, with 18 bases between the two germline ends. Germline lookup yields CDR1 SGHTA and CDR2 FQGNSA. CDR3 coding DNA: TGTGCCAGCAGGCCTACTCCAGGGGAGAGTGGCTACACCTTC. This translates into CASRPTPGESGYTF.

A note on this clonotype: A much larger clone sits a single nucleotide away, making a read error possible. The chain is built from TRBV28 and TRBJ2-7; D is possibly TRBD1 or TRBD2 (6 bases each). The DNA end lines up better with TRBJ2-5; the J call may be wrong. The germline CDR1 and CDR2 sequences are MDHEN and SYDVKM. This CDR3 spans 12 amino acids. In DNA, the CDR3 is TGTGTCAGCATCGGGGGCCCAGAGACCCAGTACTTC. This gives the protein CVSIGGPETQYF.

The chain links TRBV10-3 to TRBJ1-1; 8 bases line up with TRBD1. Trimming cost V 6 bases and J 4 bases; bases outside gene matches: 13. Germline assignment: CDR1 ENHRY and CDR2 SYGVKD. CDR3 length equals 16 residues. Here the CDR3 reads CAISRKKDRAVTEAFF. CDR3 DNA sequence: TGTGCCATCAGCAGAAAGAAGGACAGGGCGGTCACTGAAGCTTTCTTT.

The chain combines TRBV21-1 with TRBJ2-1; no DNA check was done on the table's D call, TRBD1. TRBV21-1 constitutes a pseudogene. CDR3 length: 13 amino acids. Written as DNA, the CDR3 is TGTGCCTGCTACAGGGAGGTGGGCAATGAGCAGTTCTTC. This encodes CACYREVGNEQFF.

This rearrangement joins TRBV18 to TRBJ1-1; TRBD1 might be the D (5 bases). The germline V and J ends were trimmed by 0 bases and 5 bases, with 10 bases remaining between them. The CDR3 runs 14 residues. Germline V gene lookup returns CDR1 KGHSH and CDR2 LQKENI. DNA of the CDR3: TGTGCCAGCTCACCACCGTTACAGGTAACTGAAGCTTTCTTT. Translating it yields CASSPPLQVTEAFF. Filled out from reference TRBV18 and TRBJ1-1, the complete variable domain reads NAGVMQNPRHLVRRRGQEARLRCSPMKGHSHVYWYRQLPEEGLKFMVYLQKENIIDESGMPKERFSAEFPKEGPSILRIQQVVRGDSAAYFCASSPPLQVTEAFFGQGTRLTVV.

This clonotype was counted only a few times. The chain uses TRBV6-1 and TRBJ1-5; no clear D. This CDR3 comprises 12 residues. Germline V gene data show CDR1 as MNHNS and CDR2 as SASEGT. V lost 3 bases and J lost 7, with 7 bases in between. Here the CDR3 reads CASSEYGQPQHF. The CDR3 DNA follows: TGTGCCAGCAGTGAGTATGGGCAGCCCCAGCATTTT.

This chain links TRBV9 with TRBJ2-3; D remains unclear. This CDR3 has 14 amino acids. Trimming removed 0 bases from V and 6 bases from J, with 11 bases in between. Germline CDR1 SGDLS, CDR2 YYNGEE. In nucleotides, the CDR3 is TGTGCCAGCAGCGTAGGGGTAACAAGCGATACGCAGTATTTT. Protein: CASSVGVTSDTQYF.

About this clonotype itself: One end of the junction does not line up with germline, which may come from a read error. The chain carries TRBV5-1 and TRBJ2-6, with D unresolved. Germline lookup yields CDR1 SGHRS and CDR2 YFSETQ. The CDR3 runs to 17 residues. CDR3 amino acids: CASSSRLFVSEANVLTF. CDR3 nucleotides: TGCGCCAGCAGCTCCCGACTGTTTGTTTCTGAGGCCAACGTCCTGACTTTC.

CDR3 residues: CASSRFNEQYF. In DNA form, the CDR3 reads TGTGCCAGCAGTAGGTTTAACGAGCAGTACTTC. This chain links TRBV25-1 with TRBJ2-5; D gene ambiguous. The end of the DNA aligns better with TRBJ2-7, so the J call may be wrong. CDR1 and CDR2 from the germline V gene are MGHDK and SYGVNS. The CDR3 extends over 11 amino acids.

This clonotype was counted a single time. This chain joins TRBV11-2 and TRBJ2-5, with TRBD2 as a possible D gene (5 bases). Gene TRBJ2-7 matches the end of the DNA better, so the J call may be wrong. CDR3 size: 13 residues. Germline V gene data show CDR1 as SGHAT and CDR2 as FQNNGV. The CDR3 spells CASSSGPKDEQYF. CDR3 sequence (DNA): TGTGCCAGCAGCAGCGGACCGAAGGACGAGCAGTACTTC.

This sequence joins TRBV10-3 and TRBJ2-3; 9 nucleotides align to TRBD2. V was pared by 2 bases and J by 4 bases, with 7 bases of the junction left unmatched. The CDR3 sequence is 16 residues long. Germline V gene data show CDR1 as ENHRY and CDR2 as SYGVKD. The CDR3 protein is CAISEIRGGVPDTQYF. In DNA, the CDR3 is TGTGCCATCAGTGAGATACGCGGGGGGGTTCCAGATACGCAGTATTTT.

The V call is TRBV3-1, the J call TRBJ2-7, with 8 nucleotides matching TRBD1. With V trimmed by 4 bases and J by 3 bases, 5 bases remained unmatched. The CDR3 has 14 amino acids. CDR1 is LGHDT, CDR2 YNNKEL, per germline (reference sequence). The CDR3 sequence: CASSPRDRFYEQYF. The CDR3 DNA follows: TGTGCCAGCAGCCCCCGGGACAGGTTCTACGAGCAGTACTTC.

This clonotype was observed a few times. V and J are TRBV27 and TRBJ2-7; 9 nucleotides agree with TRBD1. Germline loops: CDR1 MNHEY, CDR2 SMNVEV (reference sequence). J was trimmed by 4 bases and V by 5 bases; bases with no gene match: 9. The CDR3 length is 15 residues. In DNA form, the CDR3 reads TGTGCCAGCAGTCGGGACAGGGCGGCGGGATACGAGCAGTACTTC. The encoded protein is CASSRDRAAGYEQYF.

This clonotype was observed a handful of times. The chain links TRBV27 to TRBJ2-7; 12 bases align to TRBD2. The germline gives CDR1 MNHEY, CDR2 SMNVEV (reference sequence). V was pared by 6 bases and J by 5 bases, with 8 bases of the junction left unmatched. The CDR3 loop spans 15 amino acids. CDR3 region: CASSDLAGGLNEQYF. As DNA, the CDR3 is TGTGCCAGCAGCGATCTAGCGGGGGGGCTGAACGAGCAGTACTTC.

This clonotype was detected once. The chain carries TRBV6-5 and TRBJ2-3; no clear D gene. The germline V gene has CDR1 MNHEY and CDR2 SVGAGI. V was trimmed by 6 bases and J by 2 bases, leaving 12 bases between them. The CDR3 loop spans 14 amino acids. The CDR3 coding sequence is TGTGCCAGCAGGCCGGCGACAAACACAGATACGCAGTATTTT. Translating it yields CASRPATNTDTQYF.

The chain carries TRBV20-1 and TRBJ2-3, with TRBD1 matching over 8 bases. The CDR3 covers 12 residues. V lost 7 bases to trimming and J lost 4 bases; unmatched junction nucleotides: 4. Germline-derived CDR1 and CDR2 are DFQATT and SNEGSKA (reference sequence). CDR3 in amino acids: CSVDRAADTQYF. DNA for the CDR3: TGCAGTGTGGACAGGGCCGCAGATACGCAGTATTTT.

The V gene is TRBV19, the J gene TRBJ2-5; no reliable D call. Near its end, the DNA agrees better with TRBJ2-7, so the J call may be wrong. The CDR3 totals 14 residues. Per the germline V gene, CDR1 is LNHDA and CDR2 is SQIVND (reference sequence). The CDR3 sequence: CASPWWEAIYEQYF. The CDR3 region has the DNA TGTGCCAGTCCTTGGTGGGAAGCTATCTACGAGCAGTACTTC.

This chain connects TRBV24-1 to TRBJ2-7; D is unclear. Germline lookup yields CDR1 KGHDR and CDR2 SFDVKD. This CDR3 contains 13 residues. V was pared by 0 bases and J by 9 bases, with 11 bases between. The CDR3 bases are TGTGCCACCAGTGATTTGACCACTTTGGGGCAGTACTTC. Translated, it gives CATSDLTTLGQYF.

In its sample, this clonotype was seen a few times. V is TRBV5-4 and J is TRBJ2-3, with TRBD2 identical over 8 bases. After removal of 4 bases from V and 2 bases from J, the junction contained 9 bases not matched to a gene. CDR3 length: 16 amino acids. Looked up from germline, CDR1 is SGHNT and CDR2 is YYREEE (reference sequence). Here the CDR3 reads CASSRMGGGPTDTQYF. The CDR3 nucleotides are TGTGCCAGCAGCAGAATGGGCGGGGGGCCCACAGATACGCAGTATTTT. Drawing the rest from reference TRBV5-4 and TRBJ2-3, the complete variable domain is ETGVTQSPTHLIKTRGQQVTLRCSSQSGHNTVSWYQQALGQGPQFIFQYYREEENGRGNFPPRFSGLQFPNYSSELNVNALELDDSALYLCASSRMGGGPTDTQYFGPGTRLTVL.

The chain has TRBV20-1 and TRBJ2-1, with D possibly being TRBD2 (5 bases). Trimming took off 6 bases at V and 3 bases at J, with 9 bases between the two ends. Germline V gene lookup returns CDR1 DFQATT and CDR2 SNEGSKA (reference sequence). The CDR3 totals 12 residues. CDR3 bases: TGCAGTGCAGGGAGAGGCTACAATGAGCAGTTCTTC. This codes for CSAGRGYNEQFF.